The present entry profiles one TCR beta chain with its context. Its specificity is unknown. The CDR3 is made up of 14 amino acids. Trimming took off 1 base at V and 1 base at J, with 7 bases between the two ends. CDR1 is MGHRA and CDR2 is YSYEKL in the germline V gene. The data belong to a study of graft-versus-host responses after intestinal transplantation. The wider study: Recipients received multivisceral, liver-intestinal, or isolated intestinal transplants. Recipients across the board were started on anti-thymocyte globulin induction, then kept on tacrolimus and steroids for about three years.

TCRdb's copy holds only in-frame clones and misses some; the assay was immunoSEQ multiplex PCR. The table has about 85,000 clones, approximately 90% seen once. Findings and limits, study-wide: In patients with graft-donor T cell macrochimerism, allograft graft-versus-host to host-versus-graft clonal ratios were high. Ileal or blood samples showed some GvH clones first, and such clones were also found in recipient marrow.

This clonotype was sampled from a human donor who was the organ donor for an intestinal transplant. This sample comprised unstimulated CD8+ T cells sorted from spleen or lymph node cells, obtained before transplant. V gene TRBV4-1 combines with J gene TRBJ1-1; D call uncertain. Here the CDR3 DNA reads TGCGCCAGCAGCCAAGGCCGGGCGAACACTGAAGCTTTCTTT. This codes for CASSQGRANTEAFF.